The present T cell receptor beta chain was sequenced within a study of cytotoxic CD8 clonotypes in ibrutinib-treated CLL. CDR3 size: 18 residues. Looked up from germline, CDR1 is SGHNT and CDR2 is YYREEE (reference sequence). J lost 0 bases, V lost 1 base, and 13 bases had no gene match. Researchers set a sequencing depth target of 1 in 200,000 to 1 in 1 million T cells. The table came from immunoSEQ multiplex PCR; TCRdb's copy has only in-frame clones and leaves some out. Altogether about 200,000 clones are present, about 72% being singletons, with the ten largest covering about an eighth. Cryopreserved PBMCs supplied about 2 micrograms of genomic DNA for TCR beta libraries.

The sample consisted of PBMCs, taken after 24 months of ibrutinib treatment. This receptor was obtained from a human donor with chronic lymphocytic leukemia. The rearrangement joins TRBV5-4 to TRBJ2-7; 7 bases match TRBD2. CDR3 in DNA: TGTGCCAGCAGCTTGAAGGTCCTAGCGGTCCCAAACTCCTACGAGCAGTACTTC. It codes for CASSLKVLAVPNSYEQYF.